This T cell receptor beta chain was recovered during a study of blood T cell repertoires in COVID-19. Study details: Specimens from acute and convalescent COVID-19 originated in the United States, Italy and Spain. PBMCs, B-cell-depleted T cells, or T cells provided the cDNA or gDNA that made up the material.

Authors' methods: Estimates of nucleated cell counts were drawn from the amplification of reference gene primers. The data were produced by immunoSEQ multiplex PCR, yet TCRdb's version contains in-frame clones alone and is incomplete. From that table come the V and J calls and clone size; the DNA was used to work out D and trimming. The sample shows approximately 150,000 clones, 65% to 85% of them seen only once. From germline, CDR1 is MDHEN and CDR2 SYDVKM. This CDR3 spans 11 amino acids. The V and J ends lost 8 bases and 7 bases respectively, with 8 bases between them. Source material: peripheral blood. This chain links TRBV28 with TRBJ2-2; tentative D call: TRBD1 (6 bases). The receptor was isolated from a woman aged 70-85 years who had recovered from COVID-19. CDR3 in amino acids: CASHRVGELFF. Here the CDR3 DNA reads TGTGCCAGCCACAGGGTCGGGGAGCTGTTTTTT.